This T cell receptor (beta chain) was captured by sequencing in a study of blood T cell repertoires in COVID-19 (dated by TCRdb to about 2020). Regarding the complete study: Collaborator samples came from the United States, Italy and Spain and covered acute and convalescent phases of COVID-19. The repertoires were released in a freely available public database meant as a resource for research on the immune response to SARS-CoV-2. HLA class I and class II types, where available, came from metadata supplied by the sample provider rather than from assay-based typing. Samples were obtained from the ongoing ImmuneRACE study (first 160 participants) and from over 1,000 subjects provided by 6 global collaborators. Subjects who had been exposed to COVID-19, were actively infected with it, or had recovered from it provided the deeply sampled blood TCRbeta repertoires that made up the dataset. The prospective study material was composed of cDNA or gDNA derived from T cells, B-cell-depleted T cells, or PBMCs. The sample metadata nearly always contained a de-identified subject ID, COVID-19 status, age in years and sex. Here is what the overall study found, with its caveats: The amount of clinical and demographic metadata varied by source and participant and was provided uncurated.

Remarks on this clone: Its cognate antigen has yet to be identified. The junction and the germline gene differ at one end; a read error may be behind it.

TCRbeta CDR3 regions were amplified from genomic DNA by means of the immunoSEQ Assay, a bias-controlled multiplex PCR. In the original analysis: The number of nucleated cells in each sample was estimated by amplification of reference gene primers within the assay. To quantify the absolute abundance of each unique TCRbeta CDR3 rearrangement, sequence reads were collapsed and filtered. For each sample, productive Simpson clonality was calculated by taking the square root of Simpson's diversity index across productive rearrangements. In TCRdb, the immuneACCESS table is reduced to in-frame sequences with V and J assigned. These tables do not hold every clone; where another copy was compared, an unresolved V gene accounts for under half, and the others remain unexplained. V, J and clone size reflect that table, while D and trimming were determined from the DNA. This sample lists 35,000 to 50,000 clones; 80% to 90% were detected once. The ten largest make up about a sixth of the sample.

The cysteine opens and the phenylalanine closes a CDR3 of 12 amino acids. Left in the record is the CDR3 DNA by itself, 36 bases read in frame from the first base. Collaborating institutions collected whole blood in K2EDTA tubes following their own protocols. Collaborator samples were shipped for TCRbeta analysis as frozen whole blood, isolated PBMCs, or DNA extracted from either sample type. The specimen sequenced was peripheral blood. The sequence was obtained from a man between 65 and 85 years old with active COVID-19. The chain is made from TRBV12-3 or TRBV12-4 and TRBJ1-5, with the D gene not clear enough to name. The CDR3 loop reads CASSFSNQPQHF. The nucleotides read TGTGCCAGCAGTTTTAGCAATCAGCCCCAACATTTT.